This section outlines one T cell receptor beta chain sequence together with its context. This clonotype has ten or more counts. This receptor's antigen is unknown. No base-level quality is on record; no much larger clone is a single base apart. The time point label here, explained by the study, means: pre-sensitization, week 0. The sample's treatment or condition, from its label and the paper: therapeutic diphenylcyclopropenone sensitization with weekly scalp DPC. At every patch-test visit, the blood draw took place before the patch test was put on. Patients were eligible if aged 18 to 70, diagnosed with alopecia and judged suitable for DPC therapy, and pregnant patients were excluded. Total RNA was extracted from unfractionated whole blood that had been collected in Tempus Blood RNA tubes. Cut back by 4 bases and 3 bases, the V and J ends lie 7 bases apart. From a lookup of the germline V gene, CDR1 and CDR2 are LGHNA and YNFKEQ. From cysteine to phenylalanine, the CDR3 is 13 amino acids long. The sequence is cut down to CDR3 DNA, 39 bases in frame from base 1.

The library was produced with RACE. Instrument on record: NextSeq 500. Library preparation attached unique molecular identifiers to individual cDNA molecules for quantitative, reproducible TCR counting. Each blood RNA sample was used to sequence both TCR alpha and TCR beta chains. In the paper's pipeline: The median number of TCRs per sample was 95,638, ranging from about 20,000 to 690,600. The Decombinator software suite was used to annotate the V, J and CDR3 of the TCR reads. To make PS versus PT1 abundance plots, every sample was subsampled to the same number of TCRs (28,000). TCRs were defined as expanded if absent before sensitization and observed at least eight times at the 2-week time point. TCRdb redid the processing of the public reads, applying fastp at Q25 and MiXCR, and retained in-frame beta chains. Entries that share a CDR3 protein sequence are merged under the most common genes and DNA. TCRdb's processing, not the authors', yielded these V and J calls. This sample gives 280,000 or so distinct CDR3 sequences in total; approximately 8% of them show up just once. More than 1% of the sample rests with the top ten.

This entry comes from a study of human T cells and chemical hapten exposure (dated by TCRdb to the early 2020s). General notes on the study: For sensitization, 2% DPC in acetone was applied to a 2 cm by 2 cm area of upper inner arm skin. Weekly therapeutic DPC doses were additionally applied to the scalp of patients throughout the roughly 24-week study period. Patch testing on the upper back used Finn chambers containing 0.01% DPC, with scoring done after 6 days according to International Contact Dermatitis Research Group standards. Alopecia areata with under or over 50% scalp involvement, alopecia totalis and alopecia universalis were represented in the patient cohort, which was mostly female. The libraries were sequenced as a pool, and the TCR yield per sample differed mostly because of small variations in library volumes within the pool. The study tracked peripheral blood TCR repertoire changes in vivo during primary and secondary sensitization to the hapten diphenylcyclopropenone (DPC) in alopecia patients. Blood samples were taken from patients before sensitization (week 0) and at 2, 6 and about 24 weeks after DPC sensitization. Roughly 30 alopecia patients provided blood for TCR sequencing at one to four time points (pre-sensitization, 2, 6 and 24 weeks). The study at large found these results: Patch test score was positively correlated with the number of PT1 expanded TCRs, with significance at thresholds 8, 16 and 32 but not at 4. Expanded TCRs formed significantly more large CDR3 similarity clusters than pre-sensitization or healthy control sets, consistent with antigen-driven responses. Because all patients had alopecia, a presumed autoimmune disease, the immune response of the patients might differ from that of healthy individuals. No change with DPC sensitization was found in the number of TCRs above 1 in 1000 frequency, and no evidence of global repertoire structure alterations was found. After repeated subsampling, changes were observed in the strength of the expansion versus patch-test correlation and in the threshold at which the correlation became significant.

Recombination linked TRBV4-2 to TRBJ2-1; no D gene can be assigned with confidence. The TCR originated in a man between 18 and 29 years old with alopecia areata. Some clones in this sample may be carry-over from other donors' samples. Sample: whole blood, taken in connection with sensitization to the hapten diphenylcyclopropenone (DPC). The DNA reads TGTGCCAGCAGCCTTGGGGACTACAATGAGCAGTTCTTC. This sequence encodes CASSLGDYNEQFF.